The source of this T cell receptor (beta chain) is a study of blood T cell repertoires in COVID-19 (dated by TCRdb to 2018 to 2021). Background for the entire study: The collaborator samples originated in the United States, Italy and Spain and spanned the acute and convalescent phases of COVID-19. The prospective study material was composed of cDNA or gDNA derived from T cells, B-cell-depleted T cells, or PBMCs. Subjects who had been exposed to COVID-19, were actively infected with it, or had recovered from it provided the deeply sampled blood TCRbeta repertoires that made up the dataset. A freely available public database, intended as a resource for researchers studying the immune response to SARS-CoV-2, is where the repertoires were released. The samples were drawn from two sources: the first 160 participants of the ongoing ImmuneRACE study, and about 1,300 subjects contributed by 6 global collaborators. A de-identified subject ID, COVID-19 status, age in years and sex were almost always included in the sample metadata. HLA class I and class II types, where available, came from metadata supplied by the sample provider rather than from assay-based typing. The research as a whole found: The quantity of clinical and demographic metadata differed by source and by participant and was supplied without curation.

Collaborating institutions collected whole blood in K2EDTA tubes following their own protocols. For TCRbeta analysis, collaborators shipped samples in one of three forms: frozen whole blood, isolated PBMCs, or DNA extracted from either of those sample types. The immunoSEQ Assay, a bias-controlled multiplex PCR, was used to amplify TCRbeta CDR3 regions from genomic DNA. On the authors' methods: The number of nucleated cells in each sample was estimated from the amplification of reference gene primers within the assay. To quantify the absolute abundance of each unique TCRbeta CDR3 rearrangement, sequence reads were collapsed and filtered. For each sample, productive Simpson clonality was calculated as the square root of Simpson's diversity index across productive rearrangements. TCRdb stores this immuneACCESS table with in-frame sequences only. Part of the clones is absent; in the studies checked, under half of the shortfall reflects unresolved V genes, and no reason is known for the rest. V, J and clone size are those of that table, while D and trimming were read from the DNA. Recorded for this sample are 150,000 to 200,000 clones; around 86% of them occurred a single time. 7% to 10% of the sample comes from the top ten.

With regard to this clone: The clone's antigen remains unknown. No base quality values were provided; no much bigger clone lies one nucleotide off.

The V end loses 6 bases and the J end loses 0 bases, and a stretch of 9 bases separates them. The CDR3, from cysteine to phenylalanine, totals 14 residues. The only DNA kept is the CDR3, 42 bases in frame from the first base. As encoded in the germline V gene, CDR1 is MNHEY while CDR2 is SVGAGI. The chain couples TRBV6-5 to TRBJ1-3; a tentative D call is TRBD1 (6 bases match). This sequence originates from a man between 50 and 59 years old with active or convalescent COVID-19. The sequenced sample consisted of peripheral blood. The DNA is as follows: TGTGCCAGCAGCCGACAGGTCTCTGGAAACACCATATATTTT. Its product reads: CASSRQVSGNTIYF.